One sample yielded the 31 T cell receptor beta chains listed below, sequenced in a study of CD8+ T cells in alopecia areata. cDNA reverse transcribed from extracted RNA served as the sequencing template. Method: immunoSEQ multiplex PCR; TCRdb's copy keeps in-frame clones and lacks some. The table lists 90,000 to 150,000 clones, about 50% of them singletons. The treatment here: oral pan-JAK inhibitor, 5-10 mg twice daily. Sequenced here: CD4+ T cells sorted from blood, sampled at week 4, from a patient treated with tofacitinib. These receptor sequences come from a human donor with alopecia areata.

The J gene is TRBJ1-2, the V gene TRBV2, with D uncertain. V was cut by 3 bases and J by 4 bases, with 15 bases left in between. This CDR3 spans 15 amino acids. Germline loops: CDR1 SNHLY, CDR2 FYNNEI. The CDR3 is CASSDRSWPTYGYTF. In DNA form, the CDR3 reads TGTGCCAGCAGTGACAGGAGCTGGCCAACCTATGGCTACACCTTC.

The chain is built from TRBV5-1 and TRBJ2-1; 9 bases line up with TRBD1. CDR3 length: 14 residues. The germline V gene has CDR1 SGHRS and CDR2 YFSETQ. The junction had 8 bases not matched to a gene; V was cut back by 4 bases and J by 9 bases. The chain's CDR3 is CASSVRDRASEQFF. CDR3 bases: TGCGCCAGCAGCGTCCGGGACAGGGCCTCTGAGCAGTTCTTC. The full variable domain, with the rest looked up from reference TRBV5-1 and TRBJ2-1, is KAGVTQTPRYLIKTRGQQVTLSCSPISGHRSVSWYQQTPGQGLQFLFEYFSETQRNKGNFPGRFSGRQFSNSRSEMNVSTLELGDSALYLCASSVRDRASEQFFGPGTRLTVL.

This clone was seen only a few times. The gene calls are TRBV30 and TRBJ2-1; 9 bases agree with TRBD2. CDR3 size: 13 residues. The J segment lost 8 bases and the V segment lost 5 bases, leaving 7 bases of the junction unmatched. Germline CDR1 is GTSNPN and CDR2 is SVGIG (reference sequence). CDR3 DNA sequence: TGTGCCTGGTCGAGCGGGAGGAATGATGAGCAGTTCTTC. It codes for CAWSSGRNDEQFF.

The chain joins TRBV5-4 to TRBJ1-1; TRBD1 aligns across 7 bases. The V gene end was trimmed by 3 bases and the J gene end by 0 bases; junction bases not matched to a gene: 2. CDR3 length: 14 residues. Germline V lookup: CDR1 SGHNT, CDR2 YYREEE (reference sequence). This chain's CDR3 is CASSWGQLNTEAFF. CDR3 nucleotide sequence: TGTGCCAGCAGCTGGGGACAGTTGAACACTGAAGCTTTCTTT.

This chain links TRBV6-5 with TRBJ1-1, with 7 bases identical to TRBD1. Germline loops: CDR1 MNHEY, CDR2 SVGAGI. The CDR3 length is 14 residues. V was clipped by 2 bases and J by 6 bases; unmatched bases: 6. Here the CDR3 reads CASSYLDREPEAFF. The DNA for the CDR3 is TGTGCCAGCAGTTACCTCGACAGGGAACCTGAAGCTTTCTTT.

This clone showed up just a few times. CDR3 sequence (DNA): TGCGCCAGCAGCTTACGTTCCTACAATGAGCAGTTCTTC. Residues: CASSLRSYNEQFF. The chain recombines TRBV5-1 with TRBJ2-1; no definite D call. CDR1 and CDR2 (germline): SGHRS, YFSETQ. V lost 2 bases to trimming and J lost 1 base, with 4 bases between them. CDR3 length: 13 amino acids. Supplemented by reference TRBV5-1 and TRBJ2-1, the full variable domain reads KAGVTQTPRYLIKTRGQQVTLSCSPISGHRSVSWYQQTPGQGLQFLFEYFSETQRNKGNFPGRFSGRQFSNSRSEMNVSTLELGDSALYLCASSLRSYNEQFFGPGTRLTVL.

In this sample, this clone turned up once. The genes are TRBV29-1 and TRBJ1-1; D remains ambiguous. The germline V and J ends were trimmed by 2 bases and 1 base, with 11 bases remaining between them. Germline V gene lookup returns CDR1 SQVTM and CDR2 ANQGSEA. CDR3 length equals 14 residues. The CDR3: CSVEPPQQNTEAFF. The CDR3 region has the DNA TGCAGCGTTGAACCGCCGCAGCAGAACACTGAAGCTTTCTTT.

The rearrangement uses TRBV9 and TRBJ2-7; unclear D gene. This CDR3 comprises 11 residues. Germline values: CDR1 SGDLS, CDR2 YYNGEE. Trimming removed 0 bases from V and 3 bases from J, with 1 base in between. Written as DNA, the CDR3 is TGTGCCAGCAGCGTAGGCTACGAGCAGTACTTC. Translated: CASSVGYEQYF.

This clone was counted a few times. V is TRBV30 and J is TRBJ2-1; unclear D gene. The CDR3 is 11 amino acids. CDR1 and CDR2 from the germline V gene are GTSNPN and SVGIG (reference sequence). Deletions cut 2 bases from V and 10 bases from J, with 9 bases between. CDR3 protein: CAWSSKVEQFF. The CDR3 bases are TGTGCCTGGAGTAGTAAAGTCGAGCAGTTCTTC. Together with reference TRBV30 and TRBJ2-1, the CDR3 gives the full variable domain: SQTIHQWPATLVQPVGSPLSLECTVEGTSNPNLYWYRQAAGRGLQLLFYSVGIGQISSEVPQNLSASRPQDRQFILSSKKLLLSDSGFYLCAWSSKVEQFFGPGTRLTVL.

The chain uses TRBV7-2 and TRBJ2-2; possible D gene TRBD2, 5 bases. V lost 1 base, J lost 3 bases, and 15 bases lay in between. The CDR3 length is 17 residues. Looked up from germline, CDR1 is SGHTA and CDR2 is FQGNSA. The CDR3 DNA reads TGTGCCAGCAGCTTAGATGTGGCGCGGGCCTACACCGGGGAGCTGTTTTTT. As protein: CASSLDVARAYTGELFF.

The V gene is TRBV2, the J gene TRBJ2-4; D remains unclear. V lost 3 bases and J 0 bases, leaving 9 bases between the germline ends. The CDR3 spans 15 residues. Germline V gene lookup returns CDR1 SNHLY and CDR2 FYNNEI. The CDR3 sequence is CASSEQILAKNIQYF. Written as DNA, the CDR3 is TGTGCCAGCAGTGAGCAGATACTAGCCAAAAACATTCAGTACTTC.

This clone was counted only a few times. This chain uses TRBV7-6 with TRBJ2-3; 7 positions match TRBD1. The CDR3 covers 17 residues. In germline, CDR1 is SGHVS, CDR2 FNYEAQ. V dropped 0 bases and J dropped 6; count of bases not matched to a gene: 12. The CDR3 DNA follows: TGTGCCAGCAGCTTAGCACACGTCAGGGGGTCTCGGGATACGCAGTATTTT. It translates to CASSLAHVRGSRDTQYF.

The J gene is TRBJ2-7, the V gene TRBV25-1, with D possibly being TRBD2 (6 bases). V shed 6 bases and J shed 4 bases, with 13 bases lying between them. The CDR3 loop spans 13 amino acids. Per germline, CDR1 MGHDK and CDR2 SYGVNS. The DNA of the CDR3 is TGTGCCAGCAGAACTACGGGAGTATACGAGCAGTACTTC. This codes for CASRTTGVYEQYF.

This clone was seen a handful of times. The genes are TRBV29-1 and TRBJ2-7; TRBD1 aligns across 8 bases. The CDR3 runs to 13 residues. CDR1 is SQVTM and CDR2 is ANQGSEA in the germline V gene. Germline trimming cut 6 bases from V and 2 bases from J; bases unmatched to any gene: 6. CDR3 residues: CSVLGQGAYEQYF. CDR3 nucleotides: TGCAGCGTCCTCGGACAGGGAGCCTACGAGCAGTACTTC.

This clone has just a few counts. This chain joins TRBV6-6 and TRBJ2-7, with a possible D match to TRBD2 (6 bases). Trimming left V 6 bases short and J 0 bases short, with 15 bases between. Germline CDR1 and CDR2: MNHNY and SVGAGI (reference sequence). CDR3 size: 15 residues. The CDR3 bases are TGTGCCAGCAGCCGTAGGACTACCAGCTCCTACGAGCAGTACTTC. It is translated as CASSRRTTSSYEQYF.

This clone was found once. This chain joins TRBV29-1 and TRBJ2-7; tentative D call: TRBD1 (5 bases). This CDR3 spans 12 amino acids. Between the trimmed V and J ends, which lost 2 bases and 3 bases, there was a span of 8 bases. Germline V gene sequence: CDR1 SQVTM, CDR2 ANQGSEA. DNA of the CDR3: TGCAGCGTTGAAAGGCAGGGCTACGAGCAGTACTTC. This encodes CSVERQGYEQYF.

CDR3 amino acids: CASSQDGQGGREAFF. In DNA form, the CDR3 reads TGTGCCAGCAGCCAAGATGGGCAGGGGGGACGTGAAGCTTTCTTT. This rearrangement joins TRBV4-2 to TRBJ1-1; 7 nucleotides line up with TRBD1. Germline V lookup: CDR1 LGHNA, CDR2 YNFKEQ. The CDR3 has 15 residues. With V trimmed by 0 bases and J by 7 bases, 8 bases remained unmatched.

This chain uses TRBV5-7 with TRBJ2-7, with 8 bases lining up with TRBD1. TRBV5-7 is recorded as an ORF, its role being uncertain. With 4 bases clipped from V and 5 bases from J, the junction kept 8 bases outside the gene matches. CDR3 length equals 14 residues. This CDR3 reads CASSLDRGDHEQYF. For the CDR3, the DNA is TGTGCCAGCAGCCTCGACAGGGGCGACCACGAGCAGTACTTC.

This clone has just a few counts. The genes are TRBV10-2 and TRBJ1-5; tentatively, D is TRBD1 (5 bases). Germline V gene sequence: CDR1 WSHSY, CDR2 SAAADI. This CDR3 has 14 amino acids. With 5 bases removed from V and 0 bases from J, the gap between germline ends came to 8 bases. This CDR3 reads CASSPTDSNQPQHF. CDR3 nucleotide sequence: TGCGCCAGCAGTCCGACAGATAGCAATCAGCCCCAGCATTTT.

The V and J genes are TRBV30 and TRBJ2-7, with 10 bases matching TRBD1. This CDR3 has 13 residues. J was trimmed by 6 bases and V by 4 bases; bases with no gene match: 6. Per germline, CDR1 GTSNPN and CDR2 SVGIG (reference sequence). Here the CDR3 reads CAWNRDRGSEQYF. In DNA form, the CDR3 reads TGTGCCTGGAACCGGGACAGGGGAAGCGAGCAGTACTTC.

This chain uses TRBV6-6 with TRBJ1-5, with 8 bases lining up with TRBD1. After removal of 6 bases from V and 6 bases from J, the junction contained 4 bases not matched to a gene. This CDR3 contains 13 residues. Germline V gene sequence: CDR1 MNHNY, CDR2 SVGAGI (reference sequence). CDR3 residues: CASSQGAGQPQHF. The CDR3, as DNA: TGTGCCAGCAGCCAGGGGGCAGGTCAGCCCCAGCATTTT.

The CDR3 spells CSVAPRTGAYGYTF. As DNA, the CDR3 is TGCAGCGTCGCCCCACGGACAGGGGCCTATGGCTACACCTTC. V gene TRBV29-1 combines with J gene TRBJ1-2, with 9 positions matching TRBD1. Germline CDR1 SQVTM, CDR2 ANQGSEA. V lost 6 bases, J lost 4 bases, and 9 bases stayed unmatched. The CDR3 extends over 14 amino acids.

V and J are TRBV19 and TRBJ2-4, with D possibly matching TRBD2 (6 bases). The CDR3 spans 14 residues. The V end lost 5 bases, the J end lost 0 bases, and 8 bases lay between the germline ends. Per germline, CDR1 LNHDA and CDR2 SQIVND (reference sequence). CDR3 residues: CASSPGLAKNIQYF. DNA for the CDR3: TGTGCCAGTAGTCCGGGACTAGCCAAAAACATTCAGTACTTC.

This clone was observed a handful of times. The chain couples TRBV5-1 to TRBJ2-2; the match to TRBD1 covers 7 bases. CDR3 size: 14 residues. The germline gives CDR1 SGHRS, CDR2 YFSETQ. After removal of 3 bases from V and 6 bases from J, the junction contained 5 bases not matched to a gene. CDR3 region: CASSSTGLAGELFF. The CDR3 DNA is TGCGCCAGCAGCTCGACAGGGTTGGCCGGGGAGCTGTTTTTT.

This sequence joins TRBV10-1 and TRBJ2-3; possible D gene TRBD2, 6 bases. Trimming removed 0 bases at V and 3 bases at J, with 16 bases between. The CDR3 contains 17 residues. CDR1 is WNHNN, CDR2 SYGVQD, per germline (reference sequence). The CDR3 sequence: CASSESISWEVTDTQYF. CDR3 DNA sequence: TGCGCCAGCAGTGAGTCGATTTCGTGGGAGGTTACAGATACGCAGTATTTT.

The chain has TRBV15 and TRBJ2-3; tentative D call: TRBD2 (5 bases). In germline, CDR1 is LNHNV, CDR2 YYDKDF (reference sequence). This CDR3 contains 16 residues. Trimming removed 3 bases from V and 4 bases from J, with 17 bases in between. CDR3 protein: CATSRRGFGGADTQYF. In DNA form, the CDR3 reads TGTGCCACCAGCAGGAGAGGGTTTGGTGGGGCAGATACGCAGTATTTT.

The chain has TRBV5-1 and TRBJ2-1; D is uncertain. The V gene's germline CDR1 is SGHRS and CDR2 YFSETQ. V dropped 4 bases and J dropped 10 bases, with 15 bases sitting between them. This CDR3 region has 13 residues. The CDR3, as DNA: TGCGCCAGCAGCCCCCTCACGACGCCGGAGCAGTTCTTC. It yields the protein CASSPLTTPEQFF.

The chain joins TRBV13 to TRBJ2-3, with D possibly being TRBD1 (6 bases). The V end was cut by 1 base, the J end by 1 base, with 9 bases between. The germline V gene encodes CDR1 PRHDT and CDR2 FYEKMQ (reference sequence). CDR3 length: 15 amino acids. The CDR3, as DNA: TGTGCCAGCAGCTTAGAGACAGGCGGCACAGATACGCAGTATTTT. The encoded protein is CASSLETGGTDTQYF.

The chain combines TRBV29-1 with TRBJ1-1; 7 nucleotides line up with TRBD1. The CDR3 totals 12 residues. CDR1 and CDR2 from the germline V gene are SQVTM and ANQGSEA. Trimming at V came to 8 bases and at J to 4 bases, leaving 7 bases not matched to a gene. The CDR3 loop is CSSGQVGTEAFF. As DNA, the CDR3 is TGCAGCTCCGGACAGGTCGGCACTGAAGCTTTCTTT.

The chain links TRBV30 to TRBJ2-6; maybe TRBD2 (5 bases). Looked up from germline, CDR1 is GTSNPN and CDR2 is SVGIG (reference sequence). The V end was cut by 5 bases, the J end by 0 bases, with 5 bases between. The CDR3 sequence is 13 residues long. In DNA, the CDR3 is TGTGCCTGGCGGGACTCTGGGGCCAACGTCCTGACTTTC. Translated, it gives CAWRDSGANVLTF.

V gene TRBV25-1 combines with J gene TRBJ1-1; TRBD1 matches 7 bases. The CDR3 is 14 residues long. V lost 4 bases and J lost 6; bases outside the gene matches: 8. Germline CDR1 is MGHDK and CDR2 is SYGVNS. The CDR3 nucleotides read TGTGCCAGCAGTGCCGCCAGGGGGAAGGCTGAAGCTTTCTTT. This sequence encodes CASSAARGKAEAFF.